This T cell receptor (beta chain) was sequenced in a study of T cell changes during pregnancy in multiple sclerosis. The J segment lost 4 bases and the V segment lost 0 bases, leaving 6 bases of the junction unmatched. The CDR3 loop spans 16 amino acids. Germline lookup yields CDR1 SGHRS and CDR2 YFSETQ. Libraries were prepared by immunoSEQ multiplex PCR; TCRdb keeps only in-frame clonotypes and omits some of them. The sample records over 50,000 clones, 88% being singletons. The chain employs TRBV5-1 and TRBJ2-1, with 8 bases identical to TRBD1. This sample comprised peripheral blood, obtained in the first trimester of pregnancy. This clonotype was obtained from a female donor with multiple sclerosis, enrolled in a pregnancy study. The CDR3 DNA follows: TGCGCCAGCAGCTTGGAGCCAGGGGGCGCGTACAATGAGCAGTTCTTC. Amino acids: CASSLEPGGAYNEQFF. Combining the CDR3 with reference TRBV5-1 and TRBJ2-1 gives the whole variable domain KAGVTQTPRYLIKTRGQQVTLSCSPISGHRSVSWYQQTPGQGLQFLFEYFSETQRNKGNFPGRFSGRQFSNSRSEMNVSTLELGDSALYLCASSLEPGGAYNEQFFGPGTRLTVL.